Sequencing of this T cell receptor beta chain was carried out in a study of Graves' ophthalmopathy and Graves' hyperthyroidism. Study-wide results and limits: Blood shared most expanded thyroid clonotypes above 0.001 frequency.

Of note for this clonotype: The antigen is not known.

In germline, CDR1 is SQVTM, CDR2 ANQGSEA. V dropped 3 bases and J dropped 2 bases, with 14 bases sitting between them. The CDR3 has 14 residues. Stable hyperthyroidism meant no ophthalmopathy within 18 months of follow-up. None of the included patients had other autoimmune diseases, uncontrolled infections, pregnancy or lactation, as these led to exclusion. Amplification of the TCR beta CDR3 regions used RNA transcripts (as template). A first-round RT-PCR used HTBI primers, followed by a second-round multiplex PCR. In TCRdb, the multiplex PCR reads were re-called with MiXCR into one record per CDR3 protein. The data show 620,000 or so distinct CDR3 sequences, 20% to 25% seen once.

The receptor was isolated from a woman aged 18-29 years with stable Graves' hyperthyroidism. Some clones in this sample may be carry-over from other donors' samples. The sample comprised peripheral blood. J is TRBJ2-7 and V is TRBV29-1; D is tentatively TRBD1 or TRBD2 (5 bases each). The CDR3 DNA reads TGCAGCGTTGACAAAGGGACCCCCCCCTACGAGCAGTACTTC. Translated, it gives CSVDKGTPPYEQYF.